This T cell receptor beta chain was captured in a study of cytomegalovirus exposure and HLA in healthy donors. General study results and limits: The study listed about 150 cytomegalovirus-associated TCR beta chains. There were some public TCRs occurring in many donors, but most TCR sequences were rare. Clusters of TCRs from the first cohort tended to co-occur in the 120 or so validation repertoires (as a later analysis found).

Clones were read by immunoSEQ multiplex PCR, and TCRdb kept only the in-frame ones, dropping some. The table shows about 100,000 clones, with 85% to 95% occurring only once. Separate from the roughly 720-subject first cohort, the roughly 120-subject validation cohort was the one that the donors belonged to. Germline V gene lookup returns CDR1 KGHSH and CDR2 LQKENI. This CDR3 has 14 amino acids. After removal of 1 base from V and 3 bases from J, the junction contained 2 bases not matched to a gene. In regard to this clone: Its cognate antigen is unknown.

The source material was PBMCs. The rearrangement links TRBV18 to TRBJ2-5, with 7 nucleotides matching TRBD1. This sequence originates from a woman aged 18-29 years in good health and CMV-seronegative. CDR3 bases: TGTGCCAGCTCACCACAGGGGGCGAAAGAGACCCAGTACTTC. Its protein is CASSPQGAKETQYF. Combining the CDR3 with reference TRBV18 and TRBJ2-5 gives the whole variable domain NAGVMQNPRHLVRRRGQEARLRCSPMKGHSHVYWYRQLPEEGLKFMVYLQKENIIDESGMPKERFSAEFPKEGPSILRIQQVVRGDSAAYFCASSPQGAKETQYFGPGTRLLVL.